This TCR beta chain was captured in a study of T cell changes during pregnancy in multiple sclerosis. This clone was observed a few times. The CDR3 covers 19 residues. Germline V gives CDR1 LGHNA, CDR2 YSLEER. V lost 4 bases, J lost 0 bases, and 13 bases stayed unmatched. Sequencing was performed with immunoSEQ multiplex PCR; in TCRdb, only in-frame clones are kept and a portion is missing. The sample records tens of thousands of clones, roughly 92% being singletons. This chain joins TRBV4-3 and TRBJ2-3; 10 bases align to TRBD2. The sequences come from peripheral blood, collected in the second trimester of pregnancy. The source of this sequence is a female donor with multiple sclerosis, enrolled in a pregnancy study. CDR3 loop: CASSPEVAGGSKSTDTQYF. The DNA of the CDR3 is TGCGCCAGCAGCCCGGAGGTAGCGGGGGGTAGTAAAAGCACAGATACGCAGTATTTT.